This entry describes one T cell receptor (beta chain). Its antigen is unknown. Specified time point: week 5, during vaccination. Each dose delivered 300 ug of mutant IDH1 20-mer peptide subcutaneously with imiquimod. This specimen comes from a study of a mutant IDH1 vaccine in newly diagnosed glioma. Study-level background: Former treatment meant radiotherapy, temozolomide, or both; the majority had gotten both.

The table came from immunoSEQ multiplex PCR; TCRdb's copy has only in-frame clones and leaves some out. The profile shows approximately 80,000 clones, roughly 90% of them singletons. The specimen was PBMCs, collected from a glioma patient whose treatment included an IDH1 peptide vaccine. This TCR was sampled from a woman aged 50 to 65 with glioma.

The CDR3 sequence: CASSLSGLNTGELFF. CDR3 in DNA: TGTGCCAGCAGTCTGAGCGGACTGAACACCGGGGAGCTGTTTTTT. This rearrangement joins TRBV13 to TRBJ2-2, with a possible D match to TRBD2 (5 bases). CDR3 length equals 15 residues. V lost 6 bases and J lost 1, with 12 bases in between. Per the germline V gene, CDR1 is PRHDT and CDR2 is FYEKMQ (reference sequence).